A selection of T cell receptor beta chains follows, all from one sample in a study of blood T cell repertoires in COVID-19. The repertoire was sequenced with immunoSEQ multiplex PCR; TCRdb's copy has only in-frame clones and lacks some. The repertoire has tens of thousands of clones, around 90% of them found once; the top ten carry about 0.4%. The sequenced sample consisted of peripheral blood. The receptors derive from a man aged 50-60 years with COVID-19, enrolled during active disease. The CDR3 runs from the conserved cysteine through the conserved F or W. The D gene is left open where the match is weak. A clone size is listed for some rows: how often the clone was seen (once, few, many), or a class if it is expanded.

NA,TRBV2,NA,TRBJ1-1,TGTGCCAGCAGTGAACAGGGAGGGAACACTGAAGCTTTCTTT,CASSEQGGNTEAFF
NA,TRBV21-1,NA,TRBJ2-7,TGTGCCAGCTCAAGATCGAGGGAAAGGACCATCCCGCCCCCCTACGAGCAGTACTTC,CASSRSRERTIPPPYEQYF
NA,TRBV4-2,NA,TRBJ1-1,TGTGCCAGCAGCCAAGATCCAGGCCCAGGCACTGAAGCTTTCTTT,CASSQDPGPGTEAFF
NA,TRBV7-9,once,TRBJ2-3,TGTGCCAGCAGCTTAGATGGGCAGTTCACAGATACGCAGTATTTT,CASSLDGQFTDTQYF
TRBD1,TRBV5-1,NA,TRBJ1-4,TGCGCCAGCAGCTTGGAGGGCAGGGGGCACGAAAAACTGTTTTTT,CASSLEGRGHEKLFF
NA,TRBV5-1,NA,TRBJ1-1,TGCGCCAGCAGCTTGAACCGCGACAGCCTTGAACTGAACACTGAAGCTTTCTTT,CASSLNRDSLELNTEAFF
NA,TRBV9,NA,TRBJ2-7,TGTGCCAGCAGCCTCTCTGGAGGGCTCTACGAGCAGTACTTC,CASSLSGGLYEQYF
TRBD1,TRBV6-5,NA,TRBJ1-2,TGTGCCAGCAGTTACACAGAGGGACAGGGGGGCTATGGCTACACCTTC,CASSYTEGQGGYGYTF
TRBD1,TRBV25-1,NA,TRBJ2-7,TGTGCCAGCAGTGAAGGAGGCAGGGGGCAGGAAGAGCAGTACTTC,CASSEGGRGQEEQYF
TRBD2,TRBV5-1,NA,TRBJ2-3,TGCGCCAGCAGCTTGGGAACGATGCGGGAGGCAGATACGCAGTATTTT,CASSLGTMREADTQYF
NA,TRBV14,NA,TRBJ1-5,TGTGCCAGCGCCAACCTTGGACAGATCAAACAGCCCCAGCATTTT,CASANLGQIKQPQHF
TRBD2,TRBV29-1,NA,TRBJ2-3,TGCAGCGTTGGGACTAGCGGGTCAGATACGCAGTATTTT,CSVGTSGSDTQYF
NA,TRBV2,NA,TRBJ2-7,TGTGCCAGCAGGGTCGGGGACTACGAGCAGTACTTC,CASRVGDYEQYF
TRBD1,TRBV30,NA,TRBJ1-2,TGTGCCTCTAAACAGGGGGTCGATGGCTACACCTTC,CASKQGVDGYTF
NA,TRBV13,NA,TRBJ1-2,TGTGCCAGCAGCCCACGAGGCACCTATGGCTACACCTTC,CASSPRGTYGYTF
TRBD1,TRBV6-5,NA,TRBJ1-1,TGTGCCAGCACTCACAGGGGCTCGGACACTGAAGCTTTCTTT,CASTHRGSDTEAFF
TRBD1,TRBV2,NA,TRBJ2-5,TGTGCCAGCAGTGAAGACAGGGGCTTCCAAGAGACCCAGTACTTC,CASSEDRGFQETQYF
TRBD2,TRBV9,NA,TRBJ2-1,TGTGCCAGCAGCGTAGCTGGAAAAACGGGAGGGTACAATGAGCAGTTCTTC,CASSVAGKTGGYNEQFF
NA,TRBV2,NA,TRBJ2-7,TGTGCCAAAAAGGGAGGCACCAGCTCCTACGAGCAGTACTTC,CAKKGGTSSYEQYF
NA,TRBV18,NA,TRBJ2-1,TGTGCCAGCTCACCACCCGTGGGCCAACCCTCCTACAATGAGCAGTTCTTC,CASSPPVGQPSYNEQFF
TRBD1,TRBV5-1,NA,TRBJ1-4,TGCGCCAGCAGCTTGGGGACAGGGGTTCGTGAAAAACTGTTTTTT,CASSLGTGVREKLFF
NA,TRBV19,NA,TRBJ1-3,TGTGCCAGTAGTATGTCGGGTGGGGCCTCTGGAAACACCATATATTTT,CASSMSGGASGNTIYF
NA,TRBV5-5,NA,TRBJ1-4,TGTGCCAGCACCCCGGTGGGGGGGTTGGACGAAAAACTGTTTTTT,CASTPVGGLDEKLFF
TRBD2,TRBV19,NA,TRBJ2-2,TGTGCCAGTAGTATCGTAGGGAGGGACACCGGGGAGCTGTTTTTT,CASSIVGRDTGELFF
TRBD2,TRBV6-6,NA,TRBJ2-7,TGTGCCAGCAGTTTCGGGACTAGCGAATACTACGAGCAGTACTTC,CASSFGTSEYYEQYF
TRBD1,TRBV27,NA,TRBJ2-3,TGTGCCAGCAGTTGGACAGGGGGCAGGGATACGCAGTATTTT,CASSWTGGRDTQYF
NA,TRBV11-3,NA,TRBJ2-1,TGTGCCAGCAGCTTAGACCCGGGATCAGACTCCTACAATGAGCAGTTCTTC,CASSLDPGSDSYNEQFF
TRBD1,TRBV28,NA,TRBJ1-5,TGTGCCAGCAGTTTAAGTCAGGGGGCAGGTCAGCCCCAGCATTTT,CASSLSQGAGQPQHF
NA,TRBV30,NA,TRBJ1-1,TGTGCCTGGAGTACGGGCGCGAGGGACACTGAAGCTTTCTTT,CAWSTGARDTEAFF
TRBD1,TRBV7-9,NA,TRBJ1-2,TGTGCCAGCAGCTTCGGGACAGCTGGCTACACCTTC,CASSFGTAGYTF
TRBD2,TRBV7-3,NA,TRBJ2-3,TGTGCCAGCAGCTTAACGGGAGGGAGAGATACGCAGTATTTT,CASSLTGGRDTQYF
NA,TRBV2,NA,TRBJ1-2,TGTGCCAGCAGTCCCCTTGTGGGCAGCAGAAATGGCTACACCTTC,CASSPLVGSRNGYTF
TRBD1,TRBV5-1,NA,TRBJ2-7,TGCGCCAGCAGCTCGTCCGGGGACAGGGGTTACGAGCAGTACTTC,CASSSSGDRGYEQYF
TRBD2,TRBV6-4,once,TRBJ2-3,TGTGCCAGCAGTGACTCGGGACTAGCCACAGATACGCAGTATTTT,CASSDSGLATDTQYF
NA,TRBV28,NA,TRBJ1-1,TGTGCCAGCAGTTACGAACCGGGCGGGGCTTTCTTT,CASSYEPGGAFF
NA,TRBV9,NA,TRBJ2-7,TGTGCCAGCAGCGAGGGGGGGAGCTACGAGCAGTACTTC,CASSEGGSYEQYF
NA,TRBV28,NA,TRBJ2-7,TGTGCCAGCAGTAGGCTCAGGGGCTACGAGCAGTACTTC,CASSRLRGYEQYF
TRBD1,TRBV5-1,NA,TRBJ1-5,TGCGCCAGCAGCTTGGACAGGGGGCCCGGGCAGCCCCAGCATTTT,CASSLDRGPGQPQHF
NA,TRBV11-3,NA,TRBJ2-7,TGTGCCAGCAGCTTAGGCGGGGCAACCTACGAGCAGTACTTC,CASSLGGATYEQYF
NA,TRBV19,NA,TRBJ1-1,TGTGCCAGTAGCCTGGAGGGTTATCGAGCTTTCTTT,CASSLEGYRAFF
NA,TRBV28,NA,TRBJ2-3,TGTGCCAGCAGTTCGGGGTTCACAGATACGCAGTATTTT,CASSSGFTDTQYF
TRBD1,TRBV18,NA,TRBJ1-3,TGTGCCAGCTCACGGCTTCAACAGGGGGCTGGAAACACCATATATTTT,CASSRLQQGAGNTIYF
NA,TRBV2,NA,TRBJ1-5,TGTGCCAGCAGTGAAGCACTTACACTACAGCCCCAGCATTTT,CASSEALTLQPQHF
TRBD1,TRBV27,once,TRBJ1-6,TGTGCCAGCAGCTCCGCGGACAGGGGGCGCGAGGGTTTATACTCACCCCTCCACTTT,CASSSADRGREGLYSPLHF
NA,TRBV29-1,NA,TRBJ1-3,TGCAGCGTTCGGTCCCTAATCTCTGGAAACACCATATATTTT,CSVRSLISGNTIYF
NA,TRBV4-3,NA,TRBJ1-4,TGCGCCAGCAGCCAAGATCGGGAAGGTGAAAAACTGTTTTTT,CASSQDREGEKLFF
TRBD1,TRBV5-1,once,TRBJ1-1,TGCGCCAGCAGCTTGGGGACAGGGAACACTGAAGCTTTCTTT,CASSLGTGNTEAFF
NA,TRBV24-1,once,TRBJ2-1,TGTGCCACCAGTGATCCCGGCAATGAGCAGTTCTTC,CATSDPGNEQFF
TRBD1,TRBV19,NA,TRBJ2-7,TGTGCCAGTAGCCCGGGACAGGGGGCCTACGAGCAGTACTTC,CASSPGQGAYEQYF
TRBD2,TRBV24-1,NA,TRBJ2-1,TGTGCCACCAGTGATCCCAGCGGGAGGATTCGTGAGCAGTTCTTC,CATSDPSGRIREQFF
TRBD2,TRBV28,NA,TRBJ2-5,TGTGCCAGCAATAAGGGGATGACTAGCGGGAGTGAAGAGACCCAGTACTTC,CASNKGMTSGSEETQYF
NA,TRBV19,NA,TRBJ2-1,TGTGCCAGTAGAACAGGGAACAATGAGCAGTTCTTC,CASRTGNNEQFF
TRBD1,TRBV10-3,NA,TRBJ1-2,TGTGCCATCACCTCACAGGGGGCCTTGGGTAACTATGGCTACACCTTC,CAITSQGALGNYGYTF